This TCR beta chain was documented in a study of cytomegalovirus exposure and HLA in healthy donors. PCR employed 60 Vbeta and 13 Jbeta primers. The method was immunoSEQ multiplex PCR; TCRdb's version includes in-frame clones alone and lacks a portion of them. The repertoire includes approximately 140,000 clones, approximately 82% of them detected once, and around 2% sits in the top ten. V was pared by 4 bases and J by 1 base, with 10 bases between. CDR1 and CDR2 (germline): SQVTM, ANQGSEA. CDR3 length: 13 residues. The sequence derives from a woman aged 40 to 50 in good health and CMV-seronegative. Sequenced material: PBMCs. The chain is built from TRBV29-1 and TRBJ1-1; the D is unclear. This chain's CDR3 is CSVAPAPNTEAFF. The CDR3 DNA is TGCAGCGTTGCTCCCGCGCCGAACACTGAAGCTTTCTTT.